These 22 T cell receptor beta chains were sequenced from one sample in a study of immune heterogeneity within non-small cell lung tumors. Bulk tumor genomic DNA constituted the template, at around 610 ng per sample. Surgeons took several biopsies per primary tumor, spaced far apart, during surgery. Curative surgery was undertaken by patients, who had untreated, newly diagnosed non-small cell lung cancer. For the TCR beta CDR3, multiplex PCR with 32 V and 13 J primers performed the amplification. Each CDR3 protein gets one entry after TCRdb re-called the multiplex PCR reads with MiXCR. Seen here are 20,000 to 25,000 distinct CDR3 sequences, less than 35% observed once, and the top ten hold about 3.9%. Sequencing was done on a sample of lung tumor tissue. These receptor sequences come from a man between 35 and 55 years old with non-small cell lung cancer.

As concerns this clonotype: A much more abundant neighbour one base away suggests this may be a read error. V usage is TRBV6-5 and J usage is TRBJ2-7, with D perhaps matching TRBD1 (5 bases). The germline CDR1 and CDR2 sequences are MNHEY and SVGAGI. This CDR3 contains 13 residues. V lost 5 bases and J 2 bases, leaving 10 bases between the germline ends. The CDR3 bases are TGTGCCAGCAGTCACGGACATGCCTACGAGCAGTACTTC. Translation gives CASSHGHAYEQYF.

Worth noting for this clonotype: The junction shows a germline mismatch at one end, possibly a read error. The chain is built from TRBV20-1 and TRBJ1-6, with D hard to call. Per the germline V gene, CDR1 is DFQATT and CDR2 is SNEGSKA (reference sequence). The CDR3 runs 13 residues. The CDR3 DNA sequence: TGCGGTGCTAGAAAACACTATAATTCACCCCTCCACTTT. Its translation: CGARKHYNSPLHF.

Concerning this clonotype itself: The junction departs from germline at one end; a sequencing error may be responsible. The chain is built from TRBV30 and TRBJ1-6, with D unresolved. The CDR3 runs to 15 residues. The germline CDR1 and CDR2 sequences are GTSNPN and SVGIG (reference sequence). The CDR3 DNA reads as TGTGCCTGGAGAAGCCCTCAAGGCAATAATTCACACCTCCACTTT. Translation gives CAWRSPQGNNSHLHF.

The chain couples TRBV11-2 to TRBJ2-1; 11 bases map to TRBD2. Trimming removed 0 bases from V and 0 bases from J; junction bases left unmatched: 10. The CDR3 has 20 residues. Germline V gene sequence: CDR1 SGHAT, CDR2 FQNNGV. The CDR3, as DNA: TGTGCCAGCAGCTTAGATAGGTTAGCGGGAGGGCGGAACTCCTACAATGAGCAGTTCTTC. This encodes CASSLDRLAGGRNSYNEQFF.

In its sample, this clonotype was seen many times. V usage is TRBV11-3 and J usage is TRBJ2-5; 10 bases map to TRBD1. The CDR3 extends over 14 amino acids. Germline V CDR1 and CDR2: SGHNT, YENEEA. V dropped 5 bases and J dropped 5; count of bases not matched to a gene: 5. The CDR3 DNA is TGTGCCAGCAGCCGACAGGGGGCAGGGGAGACCCAGTACTTC. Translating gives CASSRQGAGETQYF. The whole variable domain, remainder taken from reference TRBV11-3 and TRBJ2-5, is EAGVVQSPRYKIIEKKQPVAFWCNPISGHNTLYWYLQNLGQGPELLIRYENEEAVDDSQLPKDRFSAERLKGVDSTLKIQPAELGDSAVYLCASSRQGAGETQYFGPGTRLLVL.

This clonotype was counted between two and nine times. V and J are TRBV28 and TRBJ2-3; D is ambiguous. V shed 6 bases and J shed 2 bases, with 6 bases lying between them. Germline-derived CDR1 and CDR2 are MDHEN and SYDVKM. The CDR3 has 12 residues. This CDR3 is CASRATTDTQYF. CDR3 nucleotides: TGTGCCAGCAGAGCGACCACAGATACGCAGTATTTT. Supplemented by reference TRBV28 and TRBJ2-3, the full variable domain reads DVKVTQSSRYLVKRTGEKVFLECVQDMDHENMFWYRQDPGLGLRLIYFSYDVKMKEKGDIPEGYSVSREKKERFSLILESASTNQTSMYLCASRATTDTQYFGPGTRLTVL.

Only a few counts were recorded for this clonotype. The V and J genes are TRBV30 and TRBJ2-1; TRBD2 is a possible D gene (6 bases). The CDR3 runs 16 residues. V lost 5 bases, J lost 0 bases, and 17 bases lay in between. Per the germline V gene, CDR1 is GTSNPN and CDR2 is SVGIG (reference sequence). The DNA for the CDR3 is TGTGCCTGGGACACCGGGACTTACGGCTCCTACAATGAGCAGTTCTTC. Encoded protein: CAWDTGTYGSYNEQFF.

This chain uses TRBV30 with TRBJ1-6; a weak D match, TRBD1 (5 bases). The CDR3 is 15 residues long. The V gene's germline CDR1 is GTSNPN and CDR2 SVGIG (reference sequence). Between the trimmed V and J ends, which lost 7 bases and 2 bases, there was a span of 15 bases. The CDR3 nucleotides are TGTGCCTACCTGGCCGGGGACCCCTATAATTCACCCCTCCACTTT. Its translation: CAYLAGDPYNSPLHF.

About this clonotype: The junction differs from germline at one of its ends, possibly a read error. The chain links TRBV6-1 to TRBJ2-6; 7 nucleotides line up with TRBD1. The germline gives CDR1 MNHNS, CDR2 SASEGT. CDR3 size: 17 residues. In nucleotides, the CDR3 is TGTGCCAGCAGTAAGGACAGGTCCAGCTCTGGGGCCAACGTCATGACTTTC. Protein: CASSKDRSSSGANVMTF.

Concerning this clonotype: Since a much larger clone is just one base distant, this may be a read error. The CDR3 sequence: CASRGTGSANGELFF. The DNA for the CDR3 is TGTGCCAGCAGAGGTACAGGGAGCGCAAACGGGGAGCTGTTTTTT. The chain carries TRBV3-1 and TRBJ2-2, with D perhaps TRBD1 (6 bases). CDR3 length: 15 residues. The ends were cut back, 6 bases at V and 7 bases at J, with 18 bases in the middle. Germline V CDR1 and CDR2: LGHDT, YNNKEL (reference sequence).

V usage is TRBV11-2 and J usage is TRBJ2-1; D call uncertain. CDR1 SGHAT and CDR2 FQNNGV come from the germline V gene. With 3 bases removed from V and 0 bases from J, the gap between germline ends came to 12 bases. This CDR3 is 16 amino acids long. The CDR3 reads CASSFGRSSSYNEQFF. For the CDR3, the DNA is TGTGCCAGCAGCTTCGGAAGGTCCAGCTCCTACAATGAGCAGTTCTTC.

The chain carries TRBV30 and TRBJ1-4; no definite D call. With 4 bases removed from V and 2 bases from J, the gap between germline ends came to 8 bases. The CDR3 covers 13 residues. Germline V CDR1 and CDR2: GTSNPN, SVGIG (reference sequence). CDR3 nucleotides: TGTGCCTGGAATCGGCAGACTAATGAAAAACTGTTTTTT. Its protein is CAWNRQTNEKLFF. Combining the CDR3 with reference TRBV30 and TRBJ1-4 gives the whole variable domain SQTIHQWPATLVQPVGSPLSLECTVEGTSNPNLYWYRQAAGRGLQLLFYSVGIGQISSEVPQNLSASRPQDRQFILSSKKLLLSDSGFYLCAWNRQTNEKLFFGSGTQLSVL.

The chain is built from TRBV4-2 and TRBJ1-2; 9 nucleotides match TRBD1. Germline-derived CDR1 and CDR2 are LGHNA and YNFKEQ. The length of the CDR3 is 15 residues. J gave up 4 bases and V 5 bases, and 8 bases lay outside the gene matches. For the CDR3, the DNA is TGTGCCAGCAGCACTCGGACAGGGGAGGGCTATGGCTACACCTTC. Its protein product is CASSTRTGEGYGYTF.

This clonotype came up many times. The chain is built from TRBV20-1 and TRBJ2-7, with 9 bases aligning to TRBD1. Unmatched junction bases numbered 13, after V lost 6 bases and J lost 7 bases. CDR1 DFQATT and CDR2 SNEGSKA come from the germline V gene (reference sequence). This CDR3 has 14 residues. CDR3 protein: CSATVQGAQGEQYF. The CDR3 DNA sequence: TGCAGTGCAACCGTACAGGGGGCTCAAGGTGAGCAGTACTTC.

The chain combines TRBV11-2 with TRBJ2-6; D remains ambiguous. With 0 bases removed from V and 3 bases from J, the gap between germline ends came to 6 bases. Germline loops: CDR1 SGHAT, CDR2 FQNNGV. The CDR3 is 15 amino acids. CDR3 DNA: TGTGCCAGCAGCTTAGAGGTTGGTGGGGCCAACGTCCTGACTTTC. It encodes CASSLEVGGANVLTF.

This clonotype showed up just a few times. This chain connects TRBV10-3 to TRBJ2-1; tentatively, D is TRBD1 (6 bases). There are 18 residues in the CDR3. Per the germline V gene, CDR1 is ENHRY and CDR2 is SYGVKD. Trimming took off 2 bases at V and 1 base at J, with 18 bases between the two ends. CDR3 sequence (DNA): TGTGCCATCAGTGAGCATCGCAGGCCAGGACAGTCCTACAATGAGCAGTTCTTC. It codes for CAISEHRRPGQSYNEQFF.

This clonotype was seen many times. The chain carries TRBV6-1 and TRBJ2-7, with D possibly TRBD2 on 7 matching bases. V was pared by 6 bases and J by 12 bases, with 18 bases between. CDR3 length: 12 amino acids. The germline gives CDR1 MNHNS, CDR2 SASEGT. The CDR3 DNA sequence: TGTGCCAGCAGGGGGGGGGCGACACAGTTGTACTTC. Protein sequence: CASRGGATQLYF.

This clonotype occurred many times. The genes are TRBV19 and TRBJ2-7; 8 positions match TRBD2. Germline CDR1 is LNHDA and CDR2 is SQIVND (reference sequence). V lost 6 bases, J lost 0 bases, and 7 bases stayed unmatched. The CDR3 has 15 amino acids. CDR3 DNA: TGTGCCAGTAGCCCCTTAGCGGGGAGCTCCTACGAGCAGTACTTC. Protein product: CASSPLAGSSYEQYF. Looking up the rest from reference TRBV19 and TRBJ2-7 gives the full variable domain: DGGITQSPKYLFRKEGQNVTLSCEQNLNHDAMYWYRQDPGQGLRLIYYSQIVNDFQKGDIAEGYSVSREKKESFPLTVTSAQKNPTAFYLCASSPLAGSSYEQYFGPGTRLTVT.

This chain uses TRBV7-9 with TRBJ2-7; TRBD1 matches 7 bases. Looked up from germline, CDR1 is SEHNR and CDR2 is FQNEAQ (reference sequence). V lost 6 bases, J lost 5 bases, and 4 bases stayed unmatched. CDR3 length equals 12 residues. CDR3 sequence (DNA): TGTGCCAGCAGTGGGACAGCCCACGAGCAGTACTTC. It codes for CASSGTAHEQYF.

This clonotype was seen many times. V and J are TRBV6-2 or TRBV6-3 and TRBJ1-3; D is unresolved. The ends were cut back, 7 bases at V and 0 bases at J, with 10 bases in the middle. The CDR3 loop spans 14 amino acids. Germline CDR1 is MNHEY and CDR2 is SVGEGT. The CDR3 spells CASKPNFSGNTIYF. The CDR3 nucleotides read TGTGCCAGCAAGCCCAATTTCTCTGGAAACACCATATATTTT.

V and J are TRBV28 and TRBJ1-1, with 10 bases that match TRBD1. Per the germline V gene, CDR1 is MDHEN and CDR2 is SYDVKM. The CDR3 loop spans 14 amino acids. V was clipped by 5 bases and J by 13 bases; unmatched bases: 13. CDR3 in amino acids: CASSLHQDRGKDFF. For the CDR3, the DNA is TGTGCCAGCAGTCTGCACCAGGACAGGGGGAAAGATTTCTTT.

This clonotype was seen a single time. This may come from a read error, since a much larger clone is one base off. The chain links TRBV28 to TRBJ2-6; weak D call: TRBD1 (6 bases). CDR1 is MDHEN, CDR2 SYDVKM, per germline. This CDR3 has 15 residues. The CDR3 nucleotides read TGTGCCAGCACCCTAGGGGGATCTGGGTCCAACGTCCTGACTTTC. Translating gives CASTLGGSGSNVLTF.